There are many counts of the clone carrying this TCR beta chain. The source of the sample is a study of molecular identifiers for immune sequencing clone quantification. Study background: Replicate RNA from roughly 20,000 or 100,000 naive CD8 T cells formed five aliquots; four were sequenced.

TCRdb recomputed calls from the PCR reads with MiXCR, one row per CDR3 protein. The table lists about 640,000 distinct CDR3 sequences, just under 20% of them singletons. Sequenced input: naive CD8+ T cells from blood, with Jurkat cell RNA spiked in. Subset reported: FACS-sorted CD8+CD4-CCR7+CD45RA+ naive T cells. The sequence was collected from a human donor in good health. Some libraries in this study had Jurkat cell RNA spiked in.

The CDR3, as DNA: TGTGCCAGTAGTATTGGTGCTGGGGGCGAGGGCGCTTTCTTT. Translating gives CASSIGAGGEGAFF. This chain joins TRBV19 and TRBJ1-1; the D gene is possibly TRBD1 (6 bases). Germline CDR1 reads LNHDA; CDR2 reads SQIVND (reference sequence). V was shortened by 3 bases and J by 11 bases, with 19 bases between the two germline ends. The CDR3 contains 14 residues.